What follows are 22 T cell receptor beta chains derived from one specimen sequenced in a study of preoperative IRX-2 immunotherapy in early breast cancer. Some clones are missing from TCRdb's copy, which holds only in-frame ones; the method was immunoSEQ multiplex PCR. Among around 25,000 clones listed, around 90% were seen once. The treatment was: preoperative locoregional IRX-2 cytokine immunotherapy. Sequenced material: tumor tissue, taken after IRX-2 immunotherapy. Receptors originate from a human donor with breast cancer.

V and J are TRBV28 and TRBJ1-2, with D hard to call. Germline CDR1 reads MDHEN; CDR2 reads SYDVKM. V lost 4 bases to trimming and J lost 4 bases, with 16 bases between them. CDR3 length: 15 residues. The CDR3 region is CASSSLRVGAYGYTF. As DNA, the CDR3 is TGTGCCAGCAGTTCGCTCCGTGTGGGCGCCTATGGCTACACCTTC.

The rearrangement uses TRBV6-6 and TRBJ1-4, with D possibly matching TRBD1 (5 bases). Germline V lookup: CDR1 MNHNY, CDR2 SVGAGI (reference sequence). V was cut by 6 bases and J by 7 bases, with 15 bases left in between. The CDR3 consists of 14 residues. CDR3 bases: TGTGCCAGCAGGGGGGACCTTGGAGGTGAAAAACTGTTTTTT. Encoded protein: CASRGDLGGEKLFF.

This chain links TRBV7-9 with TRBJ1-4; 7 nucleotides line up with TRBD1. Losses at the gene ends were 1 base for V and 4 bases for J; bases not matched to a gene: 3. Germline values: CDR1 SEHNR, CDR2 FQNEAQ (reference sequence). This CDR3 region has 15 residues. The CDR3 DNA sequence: TGTGCCAGCAGCTTAGACCGGGACAGTAATGAAAAACTGTTTTTT. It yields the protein CASSLDRDSNEKLFF.

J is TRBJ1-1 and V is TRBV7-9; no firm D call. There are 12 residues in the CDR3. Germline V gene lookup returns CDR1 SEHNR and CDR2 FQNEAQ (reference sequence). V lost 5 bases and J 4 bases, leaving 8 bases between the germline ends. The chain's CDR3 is CASSPPGTEAFF. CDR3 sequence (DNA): TGTGCCAGCAGCCCCCCCGGCACTGAAGCTTTCTTT.

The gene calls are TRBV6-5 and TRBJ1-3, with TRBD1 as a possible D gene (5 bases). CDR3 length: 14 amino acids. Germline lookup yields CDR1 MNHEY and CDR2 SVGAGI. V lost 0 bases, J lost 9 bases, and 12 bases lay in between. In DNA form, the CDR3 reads TGTGCCAGCAGTTACTCGGGGCAGACGGCCACCATATATTTT. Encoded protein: CASSYSGQTATIYF.

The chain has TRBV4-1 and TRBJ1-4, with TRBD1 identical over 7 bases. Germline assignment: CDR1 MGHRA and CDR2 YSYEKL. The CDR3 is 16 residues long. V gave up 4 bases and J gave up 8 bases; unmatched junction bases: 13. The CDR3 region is CASSPTSGTAGEKLFF. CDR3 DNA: TGCGCCAGCAGCCCAACCTCCGGGACAGCAGGCGAAAAACTGTTTTTT.

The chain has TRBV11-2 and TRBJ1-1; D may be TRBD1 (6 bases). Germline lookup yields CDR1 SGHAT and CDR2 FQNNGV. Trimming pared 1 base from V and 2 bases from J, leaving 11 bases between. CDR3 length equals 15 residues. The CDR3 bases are TGTGCCAGCAGCTTAGTTGCAGGGGTCAACACTGAAGCTTTCTTT. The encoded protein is CASSLVAGVNTEAFF.

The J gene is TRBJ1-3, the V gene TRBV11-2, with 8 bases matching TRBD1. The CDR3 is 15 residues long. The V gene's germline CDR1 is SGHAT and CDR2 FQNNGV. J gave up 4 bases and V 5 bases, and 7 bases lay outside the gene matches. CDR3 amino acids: CASSKDRVLGNTIYF. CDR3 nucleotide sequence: TGTGCCAGCAGCAAGGACAGGGTCCTCGGAAACACCATATATTTT.

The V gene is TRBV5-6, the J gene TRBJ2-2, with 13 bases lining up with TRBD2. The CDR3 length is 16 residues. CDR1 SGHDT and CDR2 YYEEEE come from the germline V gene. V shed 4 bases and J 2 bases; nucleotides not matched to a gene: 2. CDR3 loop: CASSEGLAGNTGELFF. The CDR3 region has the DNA TGTGCCAGCAGCGAGGGACTAGCGGGAAACACCGGGGAGCTGTTTTTT.

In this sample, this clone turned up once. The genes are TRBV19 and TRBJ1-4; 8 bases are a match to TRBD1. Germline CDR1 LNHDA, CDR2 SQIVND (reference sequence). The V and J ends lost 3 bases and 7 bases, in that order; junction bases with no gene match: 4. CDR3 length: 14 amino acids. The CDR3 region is CASSITGGGEKLFF. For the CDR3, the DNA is TGTGCCAGTAGTATCACAGGGGGAGGTGAAAAACTGTTTTTT.

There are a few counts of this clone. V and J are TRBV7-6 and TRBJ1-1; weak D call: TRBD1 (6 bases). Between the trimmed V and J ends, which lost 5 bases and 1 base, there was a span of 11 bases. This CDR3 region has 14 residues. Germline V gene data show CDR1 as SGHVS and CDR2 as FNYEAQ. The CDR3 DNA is TGTGCCAGCAGCCCGGGGACACCGAACACTGAAGCTTTCTTT. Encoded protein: CASSPGTPNTEAFF.

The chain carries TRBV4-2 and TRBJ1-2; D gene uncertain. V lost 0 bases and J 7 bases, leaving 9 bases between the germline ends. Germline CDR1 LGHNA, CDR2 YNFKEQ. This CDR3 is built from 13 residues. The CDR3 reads CASSQDLGGGYTF. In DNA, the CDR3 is TGTGCCAGCAGCCAAGATTTAGGCGGTGGCTACACCTTC.

The CDR3: CASSTPSGDTDTQYF. The CDR3 region has the DNA TGTGCCAGTAGTACCCCTTCCGGGGACACAGATACGCAGTATTTT. V usage is TRBV19 and J usage is TRBJ2-3, with D possibly TRBD2 on 5 matching bases. Between the trimmed V and J ends, which lost 4 bases and 2 bases, there was a span of 13 bases. CDR3 length: 15 residues. Germline V gives CDR1 LNHDA, CDR2 SQIVND (reference sequence).

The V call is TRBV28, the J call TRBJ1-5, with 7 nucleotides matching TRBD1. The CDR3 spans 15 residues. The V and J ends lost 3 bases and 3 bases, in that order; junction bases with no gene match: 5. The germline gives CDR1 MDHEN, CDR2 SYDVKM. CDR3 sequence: CASSFRQGYNQPQHF. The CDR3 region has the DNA TGTGCCAGCAGTTTCAGACAGGGCTACAATCAGCCCCAGCATTTT.

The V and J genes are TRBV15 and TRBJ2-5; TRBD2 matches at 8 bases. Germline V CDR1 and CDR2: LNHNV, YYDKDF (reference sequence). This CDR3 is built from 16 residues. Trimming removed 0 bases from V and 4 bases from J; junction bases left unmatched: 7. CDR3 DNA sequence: TGTGCCACCAGCAGAGATTCGGCGGGGGGAGGAGAGACCCAGTACTTC. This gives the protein CATSRDSAGGGETQYF.

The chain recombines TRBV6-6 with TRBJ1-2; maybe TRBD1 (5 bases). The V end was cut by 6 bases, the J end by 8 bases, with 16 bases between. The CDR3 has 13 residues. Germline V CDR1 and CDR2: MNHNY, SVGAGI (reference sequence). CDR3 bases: TGTGCCAGCAGGACCCCCAGGGAGTCGGGCTACACCTTC. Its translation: CASRTPRESGYTF.

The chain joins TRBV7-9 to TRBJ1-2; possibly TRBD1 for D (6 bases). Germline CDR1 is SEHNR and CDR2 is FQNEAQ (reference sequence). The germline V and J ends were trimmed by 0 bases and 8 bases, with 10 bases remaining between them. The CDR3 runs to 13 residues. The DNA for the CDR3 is TGTGCCAGCAGCTTAGCCCAGGGGAAAGGCTACACCTTC. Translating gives CASSLAQGKGYTF.

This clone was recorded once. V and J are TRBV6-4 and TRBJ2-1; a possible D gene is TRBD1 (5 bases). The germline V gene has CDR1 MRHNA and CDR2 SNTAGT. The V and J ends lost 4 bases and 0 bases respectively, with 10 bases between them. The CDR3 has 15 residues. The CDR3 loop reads CASSVGASSYNEQFF. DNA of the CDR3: TGTGCCAGCAGTGTAGGGGCGAGCTCCTACAATGAGCAGTTCTTC.

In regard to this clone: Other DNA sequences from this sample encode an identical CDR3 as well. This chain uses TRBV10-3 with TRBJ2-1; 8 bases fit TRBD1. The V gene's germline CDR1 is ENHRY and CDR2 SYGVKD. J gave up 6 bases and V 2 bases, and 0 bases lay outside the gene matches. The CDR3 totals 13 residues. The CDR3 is CAISEGQGNEQFF. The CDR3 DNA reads TGTGCCATCAGTGAGGGACAGGGCAATGAGCAGTTCTTC.

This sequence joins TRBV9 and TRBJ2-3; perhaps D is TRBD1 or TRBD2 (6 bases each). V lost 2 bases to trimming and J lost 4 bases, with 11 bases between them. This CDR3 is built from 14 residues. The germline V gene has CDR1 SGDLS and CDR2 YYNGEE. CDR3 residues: CASSVAGEADTQYF. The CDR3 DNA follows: TGTGCCAGCAGCGTGGCAGGGGAGGCAGATACGCAGTATTTT. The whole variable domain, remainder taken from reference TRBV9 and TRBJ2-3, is DSGVTQTPKHLITATGQRVTLRCSPRSGDLSVYWYQQSLDQGLQFLIQYYNGEERAKGNILERFSAQQFPDLHSELNLSSLELGDSALYFCASSVAGEADTQYFGPGTRLTVL.

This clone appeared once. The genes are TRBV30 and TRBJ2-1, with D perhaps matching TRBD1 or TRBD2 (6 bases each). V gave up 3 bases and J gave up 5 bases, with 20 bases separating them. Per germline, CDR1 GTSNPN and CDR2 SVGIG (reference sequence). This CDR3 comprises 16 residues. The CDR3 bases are TGTGCCTGGAGAGGGGGGCGGGGTGGGCAAAACAATGAGCAGTTCTTC. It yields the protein CAWRGGRGGQNNEQFF.

CDR3 in amino acids: CASRAQGASNQPQHF. DNA of the CDR3: TGTGCCAGCAGGGCACAGGGGGCCAGCAATCAGCCCCAGCATTTT. The J gene is TRBJ1-5, the V gene TRBV28; 9 nucleotides align to TRBD1. There are 15 residues in the CDR3. Germline CDR1 MDHEN, CDR2 SYDVKM. Germline trimming cut 6 bases from V and 1 base from J; bases unmatched to any gene: 4.